The clone carrying this T cell receptor beta chain was seen only a few times. Its antigen is as yet unknown. The table came from immunoSEQ multiplex PCR; TCRdb's copy has only in-frame clones and leaves some out. The data show around 200,000 clones, about four fifths seen once. These data are taken from a study of cytotoxic CD8 clonotypes in ibrutinib-treated CLL. Whole-study results and caveats: Sampling times, which were not matched between the groups, differed between sustained-remission patients and progressing patients. Stable or contracted on treatment, public clonotypes were also uncommon. The study found baseline clonality above age-matched healthy donors, tracking circulating CD8+ T-cell counts.

The CDR3 contains 11 residues. Trimming took off 4 bases at V and 8 bases at J, with 11 bases between the two ends. The germline CDR1 and CDR2 sequences are SQVTM and ANQGSEA. The specimen was PBMCs, collected after 12 months of ibrutinib treatment. The rearrangement joins TRBV29-1 to TRBJ1-1; D is unresolved. The receptor comes from a human donor with chronic lymphocytic leukemia. CDR3 residues: CSVVEGREAFF. The CDR3 DNA reads as TGCAGCGTTGTTGAAGGGCGAGAAGCTTTCTTT.